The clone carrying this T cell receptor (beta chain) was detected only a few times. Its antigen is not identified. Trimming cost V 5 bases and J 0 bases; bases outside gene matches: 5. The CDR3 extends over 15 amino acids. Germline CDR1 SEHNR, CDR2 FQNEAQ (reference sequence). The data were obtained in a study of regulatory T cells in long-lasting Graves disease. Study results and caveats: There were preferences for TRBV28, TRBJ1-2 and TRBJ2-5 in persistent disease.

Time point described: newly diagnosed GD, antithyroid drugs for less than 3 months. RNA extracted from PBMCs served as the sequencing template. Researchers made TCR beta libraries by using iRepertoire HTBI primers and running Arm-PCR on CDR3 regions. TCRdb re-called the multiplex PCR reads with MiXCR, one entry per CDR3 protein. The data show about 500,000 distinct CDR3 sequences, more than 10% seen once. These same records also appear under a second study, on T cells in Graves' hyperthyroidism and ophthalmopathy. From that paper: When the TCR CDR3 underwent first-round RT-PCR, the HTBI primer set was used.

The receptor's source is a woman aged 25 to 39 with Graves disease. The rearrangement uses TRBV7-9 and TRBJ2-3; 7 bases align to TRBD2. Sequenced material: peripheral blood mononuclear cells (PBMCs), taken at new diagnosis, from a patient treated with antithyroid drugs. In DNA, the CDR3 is TGTGCCAGCAGCCCCCAAGCGGGAAGCACAGATACGCAGTATTTT. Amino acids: CASSPQAGSTDTQYF.